This T cell receptor (beta chain) was observed in a study of control samples from healthy donors and cancer patients. The CDR3 covers 13 residues. Trimming took off 6 bases at V and 6 bases at J, with 14 bases between the two ends. CDR1 SNHLY and CDR2 FYNNEI come from the germline V gene. Data came from immunoSEQ multiplex PCR; TCRdb stores just in-frame clones and leaves some out. The repertoire holds about 150,000 clones, around 96% seen once, with around 8% in the top ten. The sample was blood. This chain connects TRBV2 to TRBJ1-2; D might be TRBD1 (5 bases). The sequence derives from a woman between 35 and 50 years old in good health. This chain's CDR3 is CASSSGTVHGYTF. CDR3 nucleotides: TGTGCCAGCAGCTCCGGGACTGTCCATGGCTACACCTTC.